The 17 T cell receptor beta chains below were found in one sample sequenced in a study of T cell responses to AZD1222 COVID-19 vaccine. Sequencing was performed with immunoSEQ multiplex PCR; in TCRdb, only in-frame clones are kept and a portion is missing. The sample records over 85,000 clones, roughly 89% being singletons. The sequences come from peripheral blood, collected 28 days after the second AZD1222 dose. Receptors were obtained from an adult who received the AZD1222 COVID-19 vaccine.

This clone occurred a few times. CDR3 nucleotide sequence: TGCGCCAGCAGCCAGGAGGGACAGGGTCACAATGAGCAGTTCTTC. Residues: CASSQEGQGHNEQFF. V gene TRBV4-1 combines with J gene TRBJ2-1, with 9 bases aligning to TRBD1. Trimming cost V 3 bases and J 5 bases; bases outside gene matches: 5. Germline CDR1 is MGHRA and CDR2 is YSYEKL. CDR3 size: 15 residues.

The V and J genes are TRBV4-3 and TRBJ2-2; a possible D gene is TRBD2 (5 bases). The CDR3 is 15 amino acids. CDR1 is LGHNA, CDR2 YSLEER, per germline. V was trimmed by 0 bases and J by 4 bases, leaving 9 bases between them. The CDR3 loop is CASSQDRLATGELFF. In DNA form, the CDR3 reads TGCGCCAGCAGCCAAGACCGCCTAGCCACCGGGGAGCTGTTTTTT.

The V and J genes are TRBV7-9 and TRBJ2-7; TRBD1 aligns across 7 bases. The CDR3 runs to 14 residues. The germline V gene encodes CDR1 SEHNR and CDR2 FQNEAQ (reference sequence). J lost 2 bases, V lost 5 bases, and 6 bases had no gene match. The CDR3 reads CASSPRQGPYEQYF. The CDR3, as DNA: TGTGCCAGCAGCCCCCGACAGGGCCCCTACGAGCAGTACTTC.

This sequence joins TRBV15 and TRBJ2-3; D may correspond to TRBD1 or TRBD2 (6 bases each). V was pared by 6 bases and J by 0 bases, with 10 bases between. The CDR3 is made up of 14 amino acids. Germline loops: CDR1 LNHNV, CDR2 YYDKDF (reference sequence). The chain's CDR3 is CATRGGPSTDTQYF. For the CDR3, the DNA is TGTGCCACCAGGGGGGGCCCTAGCACAGATACGCAGTATTTT.

The chain uses TRBV7-8 and TRBJ1-3; D is unresolved. Trimming removed 2 bases at V and 0 bases at J, with 11 bases between. CDR1 is SGHVS and CDR2 is FQNEAQ in the germline V gene. This CDR3 has 16 residues. CDR3 amino acids: CASSLIAAVSGNTIYF. The CDR3 DNA reads as TGTGCCAGCAGCTTAATTGCGGCAGTCTCTGGAAACACCATATATTTT.

The chain carries TRBV2 and TRBJ1-1; weak D call: TRBD1 (5 bases). V was trimmed by 3 bases and J by 1 base, leaving 9 bases between them. This CDR3 spans 14 amino acids. Germline assignment: CDR1 SNHLY and CDR2 FYNNEI. The CDR3 reads CASSEDTANTEAFF. The CDR3 coding sequence is TGTGCCAGCAGTGAGGACACCGCGAACACTGAAGCTTTCTTT.

V is TRBV19 and J is TRBJ2-2; 7 bases are a match to TRBD2. The length of the CDR3 is 15 residues. V lost 6 bases, J lost 5 bases, and 9 bases stayed unmatched. Germline V lookup: CDR1 LNHDA, CDR2 SQIVND (reference sequence). Here the CDR3 DNA reads TGTGCCAGTAGCGCTGCGGGGGTAAGGACCGGGGAGCTGTTTTTT. Protein sequence: CASSAAGVRTGELFF.

The J gene is TRBJ2-5, the V gene TRBV9, with 7 bases matching TRBD1. With 0 bases clipped from V and 3 bases from J, the junction kept 2 bases outside the gene matches. The CDR3 spans 14 residues. CDR1 SGDLS and CDR2 YYNGEE come from the germline V gene. CDR3 region: CASSVGQGEETQYF. In nucleotides, the CDR3 is TGTGCCAGCAGCGTAGGGCAGGGGGAAGAGACCCAGTACTTC.

This clone was seen more than once but under ten times. The genes are TRBV10-3 and TRBJ1-4; possible D gene TRBD1, 5 bases. V lost 9 bases, J lost 8 bases, and 16 bases lay in between. The V gene's germline CDR1 is ENHRY and CDR2 SYGVKD. The CDR3 length is 13 residues. The DNA for the CDR3 is TGTGCCATTGGATCAGGGTTCCGAGAAAAACTGTTTTTT. It codes for CAIGSGFREKLFF.

The rearrangement links TRBV3-1 (or the pseudogene TRBV3-2) to TRBJ2-6; D unresolved. This CDR3 comprises 16 residues. Germline CDR1 LGHDT, CDR2 YNNKEL (reference sequence). V lost 4 bases to trimming and J lost 0 bases, with 10 bases between them. This CDR3 reads CASSPAGFSGANVLTF. The CDR3 DNA follows: TGTGCCAGCAGCCCCGCTGGATTCTCTGGGGCCAACGTCCTGACTTTC.

V is TRBV7-9 and J is TRBJ1-4; D remains unclear. The CDR3 is 15 residues long. V lost 5 bases and J 5 bases, leaving 15 bases between the germline ends. Per the germline V gene, CDR1 is SEHNR and CDR2 is FQNEAQ (reference sequence). CDR3 coding DNA: TGTGCCAGCAGCCCGAGCGGCCAGCGGAATGAAAAACTGTTTTTT. Translated: CASSPSGQRNEKLFF.

The rearrangement uses TRBV7-2 and TRBJ1-2; tentatively, D is TRBD1 (5 bases). V was cut by 2 bases and J by 1 base, with 11 bases left in between. The CDR3 loop spans 15 amino acids. The germline V gene has CDR1 SGHTA and CDR2 FQGNSA. CDR3 region: CASSLQGRFNYGYTF. CDR3 coding DNA: TGTGCCAGCAGCTTACAGGGAAGATTTAACTATGGCTACACCTTC.

This clone was observed once. Distinct nucleotide sequences in the sample also encode this CDR3. The chain uses TRBV4-1 and TRBJ1-5; D not resolved. This CDR3 spans 15 amino acids. CDR1 is MGHRA, CDR2 YSYEKL, per germline. Deletions cut 0 bases from V and 1 base from J, with 7 bases between. CDR3 protein: CASSQDQGSNQPQHF. DNA for the CDR3: TGCGCCAGCAGCCAAGATCAAGGGAGCAATCAGCCCCAGCATTTT.

This clone was observed a single time. The V and J genes are TRBV7-3 and TRBJ2-3, with D perhaps matching TRBD1 or TRBD2 (5 bases each). This CDR3 is built from 15 residues. Germline CDR1 and CDR2: SGHTA and FQGTGA. Trimming left V 3 bases short and J 3 bases short, with 13 bases between. DNA for the CDR3: TGTGCCAGCAGCTTGGGGGTGTCGGGTACAGATACGCAGTATTTT. Residues: CASSLGVSGTDTQYF.

This chain uses TRBV25-1 with TRBJ2-7; 10 bases are shared with TRBD1. J gave up 5 bases and V 10 bases, and 14 bases lay outside the gene matches. This CDR3 has 15 residues. In germline, CDR1 is MGHDK, CDR2 SYGVNS. The CDR3 DNA is TGTGCCACCGAAGAGCCGGGACAGGGGATCCACGAGCAGTACTTC. It specifies CATEEPGQGIHEQYF.

The chain joins TRBV5-1 to TRBJ2-5; 8 positions agree with TRBD2. V shed 4 bases, J shed 4 bases, and the junction held 6 bases outside the gene matches. CDR1 is SGHRS, CDR2 YFSETQ, per germline. The CDR3 is 14 amino acids. The CDR3 protein is CASSPAGGGETQYF. In DNA, the CDR3 is TGCGCCAGCAGCCCCGCCGGGGGGGGAGAGACCCAGTACTTC. Combining the CDR3 with reference TRBV5-1 and TRBJ2-5 gives the whole variable domain KAGVTQTPRYLIKTRGQQVTLSCSPISGHRSVSWYQQTPGQGLQFLFEYFSETQRNKGNFPGRFSGRQFSNSRSEMNVSTLELGDSALYLCASSPAGGGETQYFGPGTRLLVL.

This sequence joins TRBV4-1 and TRBJ2-5; 12 nucleotides align to TRBD2. The CDR3 runs to 13 residues. V trimming: 4 bases; J trimming: 9 bases; junction bases outside the gene matches: 3. The germline V gene has CDR1 MGHRA and CDR2 YSYEKL. The chain's CDR3 is CASSPSGGAAQYF. CDR3 sequence (DNA): TGCGCCAGCAGCCCTAGCGGGGGGGCGGCCCAGTACTTC.